The rows below give T cell receptor beta chains drawn from one sample of a study of Graves' ophthalmopathy and Graves' hyperthyroidism. Using its own MiXCR run on the multiplex PCR reads, TCRdb lists one record per CDR3 protein. The sample has hundreds of thousands of distinct CDR3 sequences; approximately 15% are singletons. What was sequenced was blood. These receptors originate from a woman younger than 45 with Graves' ophthalmopathy. Both conserved end residues are trimmed from each CDR3. Clone size is given for some rows only: seen once, a few or many times, or a class if the clone is expanded.

V	size	J	CDR3
TRBV6-1	many	TRBJ1-1	ASSTPGAYTEAF
TRBV29-1	.	TRBJ2-7	SVDQSGAGRGEQY
TRBV19	many	TRBJ1-1	ASSIPGTNTEAF
TRBV3-1	many	TRBJ2-7	ASSGWDRSYEQY
TRBV6-2/TRBV6-3	many	TRBJ1-2	ASSRDRGHGYT
TRBV6-1	many	TRBJ1-1	ASSWDRGQGEAF
TRBV12-3/TRBV12-4	many	TRBJ2-5	ASSSSGPQETQY
TRBV6-5	many	TRBJ1-3	ASSYSSHFSGNTIY
TRBV5-5	.	TRBJ1-1	ASSLEWQLNSEAF
TRBV19	many	TRBJ2-4	ASSIEASSLIKNIQY
TRBV7-9	many	TRBJ1-2	ASTVQGAGDYGYT
TRBV5-1	many	TRBJ2-5	ASSLSHQNPQETQY
TRBV19	many	TRBJ1-2	ASSIIERANYGYT
TRBV27	many	TRBJ2-7	ASSPSGPGPYEQY
TRBV28	.	TRBJ1-2	ASSLLGQGRSGYT
TRBV28	many	TRBJ1-2	ASSLWAGNYGYT
TRBV13	many	TRBJ2-7	ASSHSPRSEQY
TRBV12-3/TRBV12-4	many	TRBJ1-3	ASSGPYSGNTIY
TRBV27	many	TRBJ2-7	ASSPLDRNYEQY
TRBV2	many	TRBJ2-5	ASRGTGWGQETQY
TRBV6-5	many	TRBJ2-7	ASSYTGRGEQY
TRBV12-3/TRBV12-4	few	TRBJ1-5	ASSGTGGPPQH
TRBV12-3/TRBV12-4	.	TRBJ2-7	ASRMGLSYEQY
TRBV6-4	.	TRBJ1-6	ASRTTRDPSSYNSPLH
TRBV28	many	TRBJ1-2	ASTSFEGTGYGYT
TRBV18	few	TRBJ2-5	ASSPKLGGAETQY
TRBV6-5	once	TRBJ2-7	ASSYLISYEQY
TRBV20-1	many	TRBJ1-5	SARADRAIKSNQPQH
TRBV6-5	many	TRBJ2-7	ASRPSAGRPY
TRBV4-1	many	TRBJ1-1	ASSQAISMNTEAF
TRBV30	many	TRBJ1-1	AWNVGSEAF
TRBV6-5	many	TRBJ1-1	ASKVEGMNTEAF
TRBV2	few	TRBJ1-5	ASSEVQAGGNLRPQH
TRBV7-9	many	TRBJ2-4	ASSSDSLAKNIQY
TRBV7-8	many	TRBJ1-1	ASSLASRNTEAF
TRBV6-1	.	TRBJ2-7	ASIPWRYEQY
TRBV27	many	TRBJ1-2	ASSPQGGYGYT
TRBV20-1	many	TRBJ1-1	SARDPGSSITEAF
TRBV11-3	.	.	ASSTGGTFSYEQY
TRBV5-4	.	TRBJ2-5	ASSRGGVTIQETQY
TRBV15	many	TRBJ1-1	ATSRDQGREAF
TRBV11-2	many	TRBJ2-7	ASSPGTSGSSSYEQY
TRBV15	many	TRBJ2-2	ATSRDKLAGELF
TRBV30	many	TRBJ1-1	AWSVLAREAF
TRBV12-3/TRBV12-4	many	TRBJ1-5	ASITVDQPQH
TRBV30	many	TRBJ1-6	AWRGTGISYNSPLH
TRBV6-1	many	TRBJ1-1	ASSEEGGFTEAF
TRBV29-1	few	TRBJ2-7	SVEYGTGGYEQY
TRBV2	.	TRBJ2-7	ASSKLLELEQY
TRBV12-3/TRBV12-4	few	TRBJ2-2	ASNNIPTGGPTGELF